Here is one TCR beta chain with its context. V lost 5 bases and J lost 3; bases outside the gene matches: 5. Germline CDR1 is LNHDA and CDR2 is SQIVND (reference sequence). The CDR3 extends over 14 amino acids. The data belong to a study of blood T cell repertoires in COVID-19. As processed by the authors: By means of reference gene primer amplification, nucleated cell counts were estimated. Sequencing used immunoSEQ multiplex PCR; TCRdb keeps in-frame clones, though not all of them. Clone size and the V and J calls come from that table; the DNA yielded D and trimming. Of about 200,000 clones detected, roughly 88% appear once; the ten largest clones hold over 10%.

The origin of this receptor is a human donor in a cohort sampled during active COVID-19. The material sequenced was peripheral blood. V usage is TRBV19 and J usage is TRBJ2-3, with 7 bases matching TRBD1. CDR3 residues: CASSLQGTTDTQYF. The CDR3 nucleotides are TGTGCCAGTAGTTTACAGGGGACAACAGATACGCAGTATTTT.